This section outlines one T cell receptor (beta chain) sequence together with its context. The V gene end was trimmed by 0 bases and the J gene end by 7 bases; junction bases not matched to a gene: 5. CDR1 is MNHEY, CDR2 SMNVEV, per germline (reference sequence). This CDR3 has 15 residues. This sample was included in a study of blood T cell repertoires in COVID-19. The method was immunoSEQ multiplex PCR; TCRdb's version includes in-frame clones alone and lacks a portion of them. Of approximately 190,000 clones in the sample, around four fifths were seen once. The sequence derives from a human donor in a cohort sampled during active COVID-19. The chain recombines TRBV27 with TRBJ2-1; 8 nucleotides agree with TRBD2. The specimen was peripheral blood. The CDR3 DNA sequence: TGTGCCAGCAGTTTATCGCCGGGACTAGTGAATGAGCAGTTCTTC. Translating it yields CASSLSPGLVNEQFF.